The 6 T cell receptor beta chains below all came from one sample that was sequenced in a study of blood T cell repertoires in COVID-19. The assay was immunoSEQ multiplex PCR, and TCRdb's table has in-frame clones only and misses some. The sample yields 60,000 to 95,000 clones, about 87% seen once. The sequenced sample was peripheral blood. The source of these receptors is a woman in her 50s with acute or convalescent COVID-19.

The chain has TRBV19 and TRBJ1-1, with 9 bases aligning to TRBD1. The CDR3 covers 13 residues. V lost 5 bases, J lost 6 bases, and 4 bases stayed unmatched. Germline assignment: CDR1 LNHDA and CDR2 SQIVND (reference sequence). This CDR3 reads CASSGRQGAEAFF. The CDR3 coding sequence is TGTGCCAGTAGTGGGCGACAGGGGGCTGAAGCTTTCTTT.

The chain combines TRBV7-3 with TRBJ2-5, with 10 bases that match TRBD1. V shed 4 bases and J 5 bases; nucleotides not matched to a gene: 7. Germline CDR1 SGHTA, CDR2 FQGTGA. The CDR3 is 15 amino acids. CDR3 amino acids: CASSWTGGYSETQYF. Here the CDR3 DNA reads TGTGCCAGCAGCTGGACAGGGGGATACTCGGAGACCCAGTACTTC.

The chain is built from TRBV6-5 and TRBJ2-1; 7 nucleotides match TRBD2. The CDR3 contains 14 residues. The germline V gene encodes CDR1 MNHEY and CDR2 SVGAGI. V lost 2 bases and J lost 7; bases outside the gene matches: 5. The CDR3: CASSYGLAVNEQFF. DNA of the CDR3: TGTGCCAGCAGTTACGGGCTAGCGGTGAATGAGCAGTTCTTC.

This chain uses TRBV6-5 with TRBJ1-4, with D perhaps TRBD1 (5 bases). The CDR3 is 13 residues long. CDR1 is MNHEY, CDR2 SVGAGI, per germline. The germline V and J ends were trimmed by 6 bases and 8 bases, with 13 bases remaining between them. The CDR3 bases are TGTGCCAGCAGCTCCGGGGGTAGAGAAAAACTGTTTTTT. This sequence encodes CASSSGGREKLFF.

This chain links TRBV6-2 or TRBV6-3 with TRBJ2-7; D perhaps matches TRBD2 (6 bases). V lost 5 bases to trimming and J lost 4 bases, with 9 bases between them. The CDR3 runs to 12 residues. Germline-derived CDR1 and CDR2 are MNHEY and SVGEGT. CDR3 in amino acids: CASSRGLYEQYF. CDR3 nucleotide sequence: TGTGCCAGCAGTCGGGGACTTTACGAGCAGTACTTC.

The CDR3 region is CASRSNRRYSDTEAFF. The CDR3 DNA reads as TGTGCCAGTAGATCGAACAGGCGCTACTCGGACACTGAAGCTTTCTTT. The chain joins TRBV19 to TRBJ1-1, with TRBD1 as a possible D gene (5 bases). Trimming cost V 6 bases and J 3 bases, with 20 bases left between them. Germline assignment: CDR1 LNHDA and CDR2 SQIVND (reference sequence). CDR3 length: 16 amino acids.